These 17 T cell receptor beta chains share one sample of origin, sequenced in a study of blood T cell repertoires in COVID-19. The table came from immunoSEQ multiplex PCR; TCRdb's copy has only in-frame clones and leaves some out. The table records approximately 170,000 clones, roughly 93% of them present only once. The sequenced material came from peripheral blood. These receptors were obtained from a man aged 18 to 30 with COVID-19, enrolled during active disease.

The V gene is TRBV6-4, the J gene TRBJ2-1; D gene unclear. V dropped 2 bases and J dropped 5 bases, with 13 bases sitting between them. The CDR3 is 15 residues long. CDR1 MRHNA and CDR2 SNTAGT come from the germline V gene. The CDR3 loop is CASSDPESLNNEQFF. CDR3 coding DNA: TGTGCCAGCAGTGACCCGGAGAGTTTAAACAATGAGCAGTTCTTC.

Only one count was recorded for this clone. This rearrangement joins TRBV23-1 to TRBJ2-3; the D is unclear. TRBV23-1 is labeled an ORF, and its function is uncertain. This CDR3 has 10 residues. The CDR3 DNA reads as TGCGTGCCCCGGGTGGATACGCAGTATTTT. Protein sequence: CVPRVDTQYF.

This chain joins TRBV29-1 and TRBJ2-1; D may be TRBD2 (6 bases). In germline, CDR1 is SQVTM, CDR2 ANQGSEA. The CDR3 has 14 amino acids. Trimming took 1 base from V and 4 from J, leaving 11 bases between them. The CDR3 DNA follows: TGCAGCGTTGAAGGCAGCGGGCCATACAATGAGCAGTTCTTC. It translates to CSVEGSGPYNEQFF.

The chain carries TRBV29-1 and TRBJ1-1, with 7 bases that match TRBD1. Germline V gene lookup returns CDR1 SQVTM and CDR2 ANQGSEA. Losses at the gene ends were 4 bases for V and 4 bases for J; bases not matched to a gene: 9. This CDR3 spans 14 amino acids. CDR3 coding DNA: TGCAGCGTTGGGACCACAGGGGCGGGCACTGAAGCTTTCTTT. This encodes CSVGTTGAGTEAFF.

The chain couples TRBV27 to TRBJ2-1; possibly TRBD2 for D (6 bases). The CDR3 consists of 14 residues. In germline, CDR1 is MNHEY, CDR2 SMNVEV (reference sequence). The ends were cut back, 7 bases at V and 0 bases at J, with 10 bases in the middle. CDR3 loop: CASKAGNSYNEQFF. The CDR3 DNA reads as TGTGCCAGCAAGGCGGGAAACTCCTACAATGAGCAGTTCTTC.

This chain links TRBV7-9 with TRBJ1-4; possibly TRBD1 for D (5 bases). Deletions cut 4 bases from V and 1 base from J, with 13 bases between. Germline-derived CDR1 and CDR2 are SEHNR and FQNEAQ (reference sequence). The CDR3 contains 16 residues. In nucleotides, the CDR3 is TGTGCCAGCAGCTCCGGGCGGGGGAGAACTAATGAAAAACTGTTTTTT. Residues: CASSSGRGRTNEKLFF.

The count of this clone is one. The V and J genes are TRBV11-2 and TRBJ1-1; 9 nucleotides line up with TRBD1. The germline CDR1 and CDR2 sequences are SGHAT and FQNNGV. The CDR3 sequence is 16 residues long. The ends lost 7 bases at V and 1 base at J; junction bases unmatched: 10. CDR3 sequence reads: CASIPLDRGTNTEAFF. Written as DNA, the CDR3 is TGTGCCAGCATACCCCTGGACAGGGGAACGAACACTGAAGCTTTCTTT.

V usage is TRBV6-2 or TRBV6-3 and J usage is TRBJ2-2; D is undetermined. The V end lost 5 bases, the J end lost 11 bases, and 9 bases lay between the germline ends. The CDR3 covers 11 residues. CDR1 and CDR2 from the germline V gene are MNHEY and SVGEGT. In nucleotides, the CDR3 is TGTGCCAGCAGTCTGGCCCGAGAGCTGTTTTTT. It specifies CASSLARELFF.

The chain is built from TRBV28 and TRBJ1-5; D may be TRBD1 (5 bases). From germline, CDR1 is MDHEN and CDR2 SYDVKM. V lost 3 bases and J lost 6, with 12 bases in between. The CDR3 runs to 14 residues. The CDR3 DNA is TGTGCCAGCAGTTTCCGGGGAGGGACTCAGCCCCAGCATTTT. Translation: CASSFRGGTQPQHF.

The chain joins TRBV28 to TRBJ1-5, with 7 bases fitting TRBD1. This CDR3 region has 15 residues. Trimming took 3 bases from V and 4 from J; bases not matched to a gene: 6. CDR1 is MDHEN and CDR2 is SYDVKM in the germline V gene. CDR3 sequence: CASSFRQQGNQPQHF. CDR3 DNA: TGTGCCAGCAGTTTCCGTCAACAGGGGAATCAGCCCCAGCATTTT.

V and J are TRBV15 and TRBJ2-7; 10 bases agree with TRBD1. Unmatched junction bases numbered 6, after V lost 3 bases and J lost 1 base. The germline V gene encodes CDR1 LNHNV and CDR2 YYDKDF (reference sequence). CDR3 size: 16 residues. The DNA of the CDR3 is TGTGCCACCAGCAGGTCGACAGGGGGCGCATCCTACGAGCAGTACTTC. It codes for CATSRSTGGASYEQYF.

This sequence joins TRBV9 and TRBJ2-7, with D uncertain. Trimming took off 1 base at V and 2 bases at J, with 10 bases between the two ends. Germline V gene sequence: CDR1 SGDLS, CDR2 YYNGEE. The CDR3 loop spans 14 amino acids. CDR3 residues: CASSVSYQTYEQYF. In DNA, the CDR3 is TGTGCCAGCAGCGTAAGTTACCAGACCTACGAGCAGTACTTC.

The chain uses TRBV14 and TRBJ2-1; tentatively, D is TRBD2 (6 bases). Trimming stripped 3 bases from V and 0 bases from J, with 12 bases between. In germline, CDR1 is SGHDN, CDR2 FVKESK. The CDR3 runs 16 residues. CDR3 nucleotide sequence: TGTGCCAGCAGCCACGTCCTAGCGAGCTCCTACAATGAGCAGTTCTTC. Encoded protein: CASSHVLASSYNEQFF.

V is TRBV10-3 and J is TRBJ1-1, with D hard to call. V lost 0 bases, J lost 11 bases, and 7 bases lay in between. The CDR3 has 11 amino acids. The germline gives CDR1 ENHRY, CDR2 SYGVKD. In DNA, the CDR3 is TGTGCCATCAGTGAGTCAGCGACCGCTTTCTTT. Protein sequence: CAISESATAFF.

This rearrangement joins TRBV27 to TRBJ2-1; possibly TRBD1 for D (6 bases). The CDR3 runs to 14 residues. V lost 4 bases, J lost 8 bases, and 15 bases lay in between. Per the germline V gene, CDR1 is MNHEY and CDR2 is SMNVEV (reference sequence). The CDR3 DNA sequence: TGTGCCAGCAGTTCCCAGGGCCACAGGGATGAGCAGTTCTTC. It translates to CASSSQGHRDEQFF.

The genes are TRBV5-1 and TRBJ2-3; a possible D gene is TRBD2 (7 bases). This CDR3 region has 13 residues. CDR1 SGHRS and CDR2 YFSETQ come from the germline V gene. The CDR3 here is CSSNGGRQDTQYF. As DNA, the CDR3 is TGCTCCTCCAACGGGGGGCGTCAAGATACGCAGTATTTT.

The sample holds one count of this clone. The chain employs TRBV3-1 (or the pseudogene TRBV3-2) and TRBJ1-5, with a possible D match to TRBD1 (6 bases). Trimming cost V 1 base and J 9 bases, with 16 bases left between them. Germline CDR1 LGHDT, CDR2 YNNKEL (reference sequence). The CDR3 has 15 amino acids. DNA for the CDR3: TGTGCCAGCAGCCAAGGGGGGACACGGCTCTGGCCCCAGCATTTT. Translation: CASSQGGTRLWPQHF.